These 2 T cell receptor beta chains were sequenced from one sample in a study of blood T cell repertoires in COVID-19. Method: immunoSEQ multiplex PCR; TCRdb's copy keeps in-frame clones and lacks some. The table lists about 100,000 clones, 65% to 90% of them singletons. Sequences were obtained from peripheral blood. The receptors originated from a man between 60 and 70 years old with acute or convalescent COVID-19.

This chain joins TRBV5-1 and TRBJ1-1; D is ambiguous. Germline CDR1 SGHRS, CDR2 YFSETQ. The V end lost 0 bases, the J end lost 1 base, and 7 bases lay between the germline ends. The CDR3 runs 14 residues. The CDR3 DNA follows: TGCGCCAGCAGCTTGGTTGGAGAGAACACTGAAGCTTTCTTT. Encoded protein: CASSLVGENTEAFF.

The chain links TRBV28 to TRBJ2-6; 10 bases agree with TRBD1. Trimming at V came to 3 bases and at J to 4 bases, leaving 6 bases not matched to a gene. Germline CDR1 and CDR2: MDHEN and SYDVKM. This CDR3 has 17 residues. CDR3 amino acids: CASSLTGGAGGANVLTF. For the CDR3, the DNA is TGTGCCAGCAGTTTGACAGGGGGCGCGGGGGGGGCCAACGTCCTGACTTTC. Full variable domain (outside the CDR3, taken from reference TRBV28 and TRBJ2-6): DVKVTQSSRYLVKRTGEKVFLECVQDMDHENMFWYRQDPGLGLRLIYFSYDVKMKEKGDIPEGYSVSREKKERFSLILESASTNQTSMYLCASSLTGGAGGANVLTFGAGSRLTVL.